This TCR beta chain came from a study of T cell responses to AZD1222 COVID-19 vaccine. From germline, CDR1 is MNHEY and CDR2 SVGAGI. The length of the CDR3 is 14 residues. V was cut by 8 bases and J by 0 bases, with 8 bases left in between. Clones were sequenced by immunoSEQ multiplex PCR, and TCRdb holds only the in-frame ones, with some missing. The sample lists around 80,000 clones; around 88% were seen once. The sequences come from peripheral blood, collected on day 0 of AZD1222 vaccination. The origin of this receptor is an adult in good health. The chain employs TRBV6-5 and TRBJ2-6; D is perhaps TRBD1 (5 bases). The CDR3 spells CASFGHSGANVLTF. The CDR3 DNA sequence: TGTGCCAGCTTCGGACACTCTGGGGCCAACGTCCTGACTTTC.